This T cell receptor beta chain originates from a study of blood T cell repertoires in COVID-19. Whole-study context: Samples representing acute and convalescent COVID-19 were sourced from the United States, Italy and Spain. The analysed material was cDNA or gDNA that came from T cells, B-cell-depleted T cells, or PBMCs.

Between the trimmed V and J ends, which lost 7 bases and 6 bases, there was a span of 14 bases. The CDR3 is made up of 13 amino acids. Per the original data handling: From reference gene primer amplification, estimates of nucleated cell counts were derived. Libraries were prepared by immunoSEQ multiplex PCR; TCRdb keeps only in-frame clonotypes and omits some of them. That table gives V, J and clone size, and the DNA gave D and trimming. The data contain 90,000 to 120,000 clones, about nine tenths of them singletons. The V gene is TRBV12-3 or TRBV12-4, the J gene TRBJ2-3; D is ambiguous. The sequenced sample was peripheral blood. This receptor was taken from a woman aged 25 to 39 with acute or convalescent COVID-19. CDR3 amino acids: CASTIWREDTQYF. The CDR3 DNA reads TGTGCCAGCACCATCTGGAGAGAGGATACGCAGTATTTT.